The 22 T cell receptor beta chains in this list originate from one sample, sequenced in a study of blood T cell repertoires in COVID-19. The repertoire was sequenced with immunoSEQ multiplex PCR; TCRdb's copy has only in-frame clones and lacks some. The sample lists some 80,000 clones, approximately 84% occurring once. The sample comprised peripheral blood. These receptors originate from a man aged 60 to 69 with active or convalescent COVID-19.

This chain connects TRBV5-5 to TRBJ1-5, with 12 positions matching TRBD1. Germline V gives CDR1 SGHKS, CDR2 YYEKEE (reference sequence). The CDR3 spans 15 residues. V lost 3 bases, J lost 6 bases, and 4 bases stayed unmatched. In DNA form, the CDR3 reads TGTGCCAGCAGCTCGGGACAGGGGGCGCTTCAGCCCCAGCATTTT. The encoded protein is CASSSGQGALQPQHF. The whole variable domain, remainder taken from reference TRBV5-5 and TRBJ1-5, is DAGVTQSPTHLIKTRGQQVTLRCSPISGHKSVSWYQQVLGQGPQFIFQYYEKEERGRGNFPDRFSARQFPNYSSELNVNALLLGDSALYLCASSSGQGALQPQHFGDGTRLSIL.

Comment on this clone: Germline and junction disagree at one end, which may indicate a read error. This chain connects TRBV7-9 to TRBJ2-7, with a possible D match to TRBD1 (6 bases). The CDR3 extends over 15 amino acids. CDR1 and CDR2 (germline): SEHNR, FQNEAQ (reference sequence). CDR3 bases: TGCGCCTCGTGTGAGGGGGTCTCGGGGTACTACGAGCAGTACTTC. Its translation: CASCEGVSGYYEQYF.

The chain links TRBV7-2 to TRBJ2-7; D is perhaps TRBD1 (7 bases). Trimming shortened V by 7 bases and J by 6 bases, and 22 bases separated the two germline ends. The CDR3 totals 15 residues. CDR1 is SGHTA and CDR2 is FQGNSA in the germline V gene. The CDR3 loop reads CASTPGGTASLEQYF. In DNA form, the CDR3 reads TGTGCCAGCACCCCAGGGGGGACTGCGTCCCTCGAGCAGTACTTC.

J is TRBJ1-5 and V is TRBV24-1; D might be TRBD1 (6 bases). This CDR3 is 13 amino acids long. The germline V gene has CDR1 KGHDR and CDR2 SFDVKD. V was cut by 1 base and J by 7 bases, with 7 bases left in between. CDR3 sequence reads: CATSDLRGQPQHF. CDR3 DNA sequence: TGTGCCACCAGTGATTTAAGGGGGCAGCCCCAGCATTTT.

The chain couples TRBV7-2 to TRBJ2-2, with D perhaps matching TRBD2 (7 bases). Between the trimmed V and J ends, which lost 0 bases and 1 base, there was a span of 12 bases. The CDR3 totals 17 residues. CDR1 SGHTA and CDR2 FQGNSA come from the germline V gene. CDR3 residues: CASSLARGGLNTGELFF. The DNA of the CDR3 is TGTGCCAGCAGCTTAGCTAGGGGGGGTCTGAACACCGGGGAGCTGTTTTTT.

In this sample, this clone turned up a few times. V and J are TRBV5-1 and TRBJ2-1; D possibly corresponds to TRBD2 (5 bases). In germline, CDR1 is SGHRS, CDR2 YFSETQ. V lost 4 bases to trimming and J lost 3 bases, with 11 bases between them. The length of the CDR3 is 14 residues. The CDR3 DNA is TGCGCCAGCAGCGAGGGTTTAAACTACAATGAGCAGTTCTTC. Its translation: CASSEGLNYNEQFF.

The genes are TRBV9 and TRBJ2-7, with 7 bases fitting TRBD1. The V gene end was trimmed by 2 bases and the J gene end by 3 bases; junction bases not matched to a gene: 5. Germline-derived CDR1 and CDR2 are SGDLS and YYNGEE. The CDR3 has 14 residues. The CDR3 DNA follows: TGTGCCAGCAGCGTTGATGCAGGGGGCTACGAGCAGTACTTC. Translated, it gives CASSVDAGGYEQYF.

This chain connects TRBV2 to TRBJ1-1, with 8 bases aligning to TRBD1. The CDR3 is made up of 14 amino acids. V trimming: 3 bases; J trimming: 5 bases; junction bases outside the gene matches: 5. Germline V gene sequence: CDR1 SNHLY, CDR2 FYNNEI. The CDR3, as DNA: TGTGCCAGCAGTGACCCCCGGGACAGGACTGAAGCTTTCTTT. It encodes CASSDPRDRTEAFF.

This clone was seen once. The chain uses TRBV29-1 and TRBJ2-7; a weak D match, TRBD2 (5 bases). The CDR3 has 13 amino acids. V dropped 1 base and J dropped 3 bases, with 10 bases sitting between them. The germline gives CDR1 SQVTM, CDR2 ANQGSEA. CDR3 in DNA: TGCAGCGTTGAAGGTCGAGAGGGCTACGAGCAGTACTTC. It yields the protein CSVEGREGYEQYF.

This clone was counted a few times. This chain joins TRBV19 and TRBJ2-1, with TRBD2 matching over 16 bases. Trimming at V came to 6 bases and at J to 8 bases, leaving 4 bases not matched to a gene. Per the germline V gene, CDR1 is LNHDA and CDR2 is SQIVND (reference sequence). This CDR3 spans 15 amino acids. This chain's CDR3 is CASRAGTSGGDEQFF. Written as DNA, the CDR3 is TGTGCCAGTAGAGCCGGGACTAGCGGGGGGGATGAGCAGTTCTTC.

Comment on this clone: Within the sample, other DNA sequences also encode this same CDR3. This chain links TRBV7-2 with TRBJ2-5, with D possibly TRBD1 on 6 matching bases. Trimming left V 2 bases short and J 2 bases short, with 9 bases between. CDR1 SGHTA and CDR2 FQGNSA come from the germline V gene. This CDR3 contains 14 residues. The CDR3 nucleotides read TGTGCCAGCAGCTTATTGGGACAACAAGAGACCCAGTACTTC. Amino acid sequence: CASSLLGQQETQYF. Full variable domain (rest looked up from reference TRBV7-2 and TRBJ2-5): GAGVSQSPSNKVTEKGKDVELRCDPISGHTALYWYRQSLGQGLEFLIYFQGNSAPDKSGLPSDRFSAERTGGSVSTLTIQRTQQEDSAVYLCASSLLGQQETQYFGPGTRLLVL.

The gene calls are TRBV7-6 and TRBJ2-7; TRBD1 might be the D (5 bases). Germline V gene data show CDR1 as SGHVS and CDR2 as FNYEAQ. This CDR3 comprises 13 residues. Trimming took 5 bases from V and 0 from J, leaving 8 bases between them. The CDR3 spells CASSPDTSYEQYF. The CDR3 DNA reads TGTGCCAGCAGCCCGGACACCTCCTACGAGCAGTACTTC.

CDR3 in DNA: TGTGCCATCAGTGAGTCGGGAGGCGGGGGCTATGGCTACACCTTC. This translates into CAISESGGGGYGYTF. J is TRBJ1-2 and V is TRBV10-3, with D tentatively TRBD1 (5 bases). Trimming took off 0 bases at V and 4 bases at J, with 12 bases between the two ends. The germline V gene has CDR1 ENHRY and CDR2 SYGVKD. CDR3 size: 15 residues.

This clone was detected only once. The rearrangement joins TRBV19 to TRBJ1-5; 7 bases agree with TRBD1. The CDR3 is made up of 13 amino acids. V lost 4 bases to trimming and J lost 7 bases; unmatched junction nucleotides: 4. CDR1 and CDR2 from the germline V gene are LNHDA and SQIVND (reference sequence). DNA for the CDR3: TGTGCCAGTAGTACACAGGGGCAACAGCCCCAGCATTTT. Protein: CASSTQGQQPQHF.

The chain links TRBV12-3 or TRBV12-4 to TRBJ1-2; no firm D call. The V gene lost 3 bases and the J gene lost 4 bases, with 9 bases spanning the gap. The length of the CDR3 is 13 residues. CDR3: CASSFSAGYGYTF. As DNA, the CDR3 is TGTGCCAGCAGTTTCTCTGCGGGCTATGGCTACACCTTC.

The chain has TRBV19 and TRBJ2-3; perhaps TRBD2 as D (6 bases). Germline-derived CDR1 and CDR2 are LNHDA and SQIVND (reference sequence). The CDR3 length is 13 residues. The V and J ends lost 2 bases and 10 bases respectively, with 13 bases between them. The chain's CDR3 is CASSIRGGEAQYF. The CDR3 bases are TGTGCCAGTAGTATAAGGGGCGGGGAAGCGCAGTATTTT.

V usage is TRBV4-2 and J usage is TRBJ1-5, with TRBD1 identical over 8 bases. V was clipped by 4 bases and J by 2 bases; unmatched bases: 4. The CDR3 has 15 residues. Germline values: CDR1 LGHNA, CDR2 YNFKEQ. CDR3: CASSPDRGGNQPQHF. The CDR3, as DNA: TGTGCCAGCAGCCCCGACAGGGGAGGCAATCAGCCCCAGCATTTT.

The chain uses TRBV7-8 and TRBJ1-1, with a tentative D call TRBD1 (6 bases). This CDR3 is 17 amino acids long. V lost 5 bases to trimming and J lost 1 base, with 20 bases between them. Germline V gene lookup returns CDR1 SGHVS and CDR2 FQNEAQ. The DNA of the CDR3 is TGTGCCAGCAGCCCGAATCACAACAGGGTGGGGAACACTGAAGCTTTCTTT. This encodes CASSPNHNRVGNTEAFF.

J is TRBJ2-2 and V is TRBV6-2 or TRBV6-3, with 9 bases lining up with TRBD1. V lost 2 bases, J lost 3 bases, and 4 bases stayed unmatched. The V gene's germline CDR1 is MNHEY and CDR2 SVGEGT. The CDR3 runs 16 residues. In DNA form, the CDR3 reads TGTGCCAGCAGTTACGGGACAGGGTCGTACACCGGGGAGCTGTTTTTT. It is translated as CASSYGTGSYTGELFF.

The genes are TRBV5-5 and TRBJ2-7, with 7 bases fitting TRBD1. CDR3 size: 16 residues. J lost 2 bases, V lost 0 bases, and 8 bases had no gene match. Germline V gives CDR1 SGHKS, CDR2 YYEKEE (reference sequence). CDR3 coding DNA: TGTGCCAGCAGCTTGGCGTCCGGGACAGTCCCCTACGAGCAGTACTTC. This encodes CASSLASGTVPYEQYF.

The chain employs TRBV5-6 and TRBJ2-3; D not certain. V was cut by 2 bases and J by 2 bases, with 9 bases left in between. Germline CDR1 and CDR2: SGHDT and YYEEEE. The CDR3 runs to 14 residues. CDR3 bases: TGTGCCAGCAGCTTCGACATCAACACAGATACGCAGTATTTT. It is translated as CASSFDINTDTQYF.

The chain recombines TRBV13 with TRBJ1-6; 7 bases align to TRBD1. Losses at the gene ends were 2 bases for V and 4 bases for J; bases not matched to a gene: 5. Germline CDR1 PRHDT, CDR2 FYEKMQ (reference sequence). This CDR3 contains 16 residues. CDR3 bases: TGTGCCAGCAGCTTAAGGACAGGCTCTTATAATTCACCCCTCCACTTT. Translation gives CASSLRTGSYNSPLHF.